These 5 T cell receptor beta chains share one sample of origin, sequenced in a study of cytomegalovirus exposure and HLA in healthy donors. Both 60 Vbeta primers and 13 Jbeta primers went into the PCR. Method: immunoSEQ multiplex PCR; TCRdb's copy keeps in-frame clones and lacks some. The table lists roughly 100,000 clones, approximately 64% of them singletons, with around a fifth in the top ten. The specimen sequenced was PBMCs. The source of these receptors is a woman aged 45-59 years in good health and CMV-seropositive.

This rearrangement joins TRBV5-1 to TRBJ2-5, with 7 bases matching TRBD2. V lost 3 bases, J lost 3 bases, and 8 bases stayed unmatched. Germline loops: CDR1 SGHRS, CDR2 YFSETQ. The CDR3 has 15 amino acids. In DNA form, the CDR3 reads TGCGCCAGCAGCTCCCATTGGGGGGGAAAAGAGACCCAGTACTTC. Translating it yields CASSSHWGGKETQYF.

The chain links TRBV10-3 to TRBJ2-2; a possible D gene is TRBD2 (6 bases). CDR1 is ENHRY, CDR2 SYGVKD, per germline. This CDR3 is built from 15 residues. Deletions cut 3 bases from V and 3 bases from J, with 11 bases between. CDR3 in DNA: TGTGCCATCAGTGAACGCAGGGAGGACACCGGGGAGCTGTTTTTT. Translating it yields CAISERREDTGELFF.

The CDR3: CASSPGLAEIHTDTQYF. The CDR3 DNA reads TGCGCCAGCAGCCCCGGACTAGCGGAAATCCACACAGATACGCAGTATTTT. This sequence joins TRBV4-1 and TRBJ2-3, with 10 bases lining up with TRBD2. Germline CDR1 is MGHRA and CDR2 is YSYEKL. The CDR3 is made up of 17 amino acids. The V segment lost 4 bases and the J segment 2 bases; nucleotides outside the gene matches: 9.

CDR3 loop: CASRTSGGSYNEQFF. The CDR3 DNA reads TGTGCCAGCAGGACAAGCGGGGGTAGCTACAATGAGCAGTTCTTC. This chain uses TRBV5-6 with TRBJ2-1, with 8 positions matching TRBD2. V was pared by 5 bases and J by 3 bases, with 7 bases of the junction left unmatched. In germline, CDR1 is SGHDT, CDR2 YYEEEE. This CDR3 has 15 amino acids.

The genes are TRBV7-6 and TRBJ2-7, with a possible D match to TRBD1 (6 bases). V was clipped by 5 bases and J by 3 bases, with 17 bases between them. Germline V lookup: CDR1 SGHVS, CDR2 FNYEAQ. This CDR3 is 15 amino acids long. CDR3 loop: CASSVYQGSNYEQYF. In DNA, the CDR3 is TGTGCCAGCAGCGTATACCAGGGGTCCAACTACGAGCAGTACTTC.